The 29 T cell receptor beta chains presented below share a single source sample, sequenced in a study of T cells in Graves' hyperthyroidism and ophthalmopathy. Amplification of TCR beta CDR3 regions used RNA as the template. TCR CDR3 underwent first-round RT-PCR with the HTBI primer set. In TCRdb, the multiplex PCR reads were re-called with MiXCR into one record per CDR3 protein. The table lists under 400,000 distinct CDR3 sequences, 16% of them singletons. The sequenced sample consisted of blood. The receptors come from a young man with Graves' hyperthyroidism.

This clonotype was counted a few times. The genes are TRBV6-1 and TRBJ2-2; D perhaps matches TRBD2 (5 bases). CDR1 is MNHNS, CDR2 SASEGT, per germline. Trimming cost V 6 bases and J 2 bases, with 10 bases left between them. This CDR3 has 14 residues. CDR3 region: CASSTGVNTGELFF. The DNA of the CDR3 is TGTGCCAGCAGCACCGGGGTCAACACCGGGGAGCTGTTTTTT.

This clonotype showed up many times. The rearrangement links TRBV11-3 to TRBJ1-1, with TRBD1 as a possible D gene (5 bases). In germline, CDR1 is SGHNT, CDR2 YENEEA. This CDR3 comprises 14 residues. V gave up 5 bases and J gave up 3 bases, with 13 bases separating them. CDR3 amino acids: CASSPYDRYTEAFF. Written as DNA, the CDR3 is TGTGCCAGCAGCCCGTATGACAGATACACTGAAGCTTTCTTT.

This clonotype has a count of ten or more. This chain joins TRBV7-2 and TRBJ1-5; a weak D match, TRBD1 (6 bases). The length of the CDR3 is 13 residues. The germline gives CDR1 SGHTA, CDR2 FQGNSA. V was pared by 2 bases and J by 7 bases, with 9 bases between. The CDR3 region has the DNA TGTGCCAGCAGCTTAACAGGGAGGCAGCCCCAGCATTTT. This codes for CASSLTGRQPQHF.

This clonotype came up a few times. The chain recombines TRBV5-6 with TRBJ2-3; TRBD2 matches 14 bases. The length of the CDR3 is 18 residues. CDR1 and CDR2 (germline): SGHDT, YYEEEE. With 4 bases clipped from V and 4 bases from J, the junction kept 11 bases outside the gene matches. The DNA of the CDR3 is TGTGCCAGCAGCAGGCCGCCCGGGACTAGCGGGAGATCAGATACGCAGTATTTT. It encodes CASSRPPGTSGRSDTQYF. The complete variable domain, with remaining parts taken from reference TRBV5-6 and TRBJ2-3, reads DAGVTQSPTHLIKTRGQQVTLRCSPKSGHDTVSWYQQALGQGPQFIFQYYEEEERQRGNFPDRFSGHQFPNYSSELNVNALLLGDSALYLCASSRPPGTSGRSDTQYFGPGTRLTVL.

This clonotype was picked up many times. V gene TRBV28 combines with J gene TRBJ2-1; 10 nucleotides match TRBD1. V was clipped by 2 bases and J by 9 bases; unmatched bases: 7. The CDR3 totals 15 residues. Germline V gene data show CDR1 as MDHEN and CDR2 as SYDVKM. The CDR3 spells CASSLGGTGEIEQFF. The CDR3 region has the DNA TGTGCCAGCAGTTTAGGGGGGACAGGGGAGATTGAGCAGTTCTTC. Variable domain in full (rest from reference TRBV28 and TRBJ2-1): DVKVTQSSRYLVKRTGEKVFLECVQDMDHENMFWYRQDPGLGLRLIYFSYDVKMKEKGDIPEGYSVSREKKERFSLILESASTNQTSMYLCASSLGGTGEIEQFFGPGTRLTVL.

In its sample, this clonotype was seen many times. CDR3 in DNA: TGTGCCAGCAGTTTGGAAGGGGGTGGAGAGACCCAGTACTTC. Protein sequence: CASSLEGGGETQYF. The chain employs TRBV12-3 or TRBV12-4 and TRBJ2-5, with D possibly TRBD1 on 6 matching bases. The ends were cut back, 3 bases at V and 4 bases at J, with 12 bases in the middle. This CDR3 contains 14 residues.

V usage is TRBV18 and J usage is TRBJ2-1; 7 bases map to TRBD2. The CDR3 loop spans 17 amino acids. J gave up 5 bases and V 3 bases, and 13 bases lay outside the gene matches. Germline values: CDR1 KGHSH, CDR2 LQKENI. CDR3: CASSPPGGGAFHNEQFF. The CDR3 DNA reads TGTGCCAGCTCACCTCCCGGGGGAGGGGCGTTCCACAATGAGCAGTTCTTC.

The CDR3 nucleotides are TGTGCCAGCAGCCAAGATAGGACTAGTCACGAGCAGTACTTC. It translates to CASSQDRTSHEQYF. The rearrangement links TRBV4-2 to TRBJ2-7, with 7 bases aligning to TRBD2. With V trimmed by 0 bases and J by 5 bases, 4 bases remained unmatched. From germline, CDR1 is LGHNA and CDR2 YNFKEQ. This CDR3 has 14 residues.

This clonotype was seen a handful of times. The chain recombines TRBV12-5 with TRBJ2-1; 9 bases are a match to TRBD2. Per the germline V gene, CDR1 is LGHNT and CDR2 is FRNRAP. Trimming cost V 5 bases and J 6 bases; bases outside gene matches: 8. The CDR3 is 15 amino acids. The CDR3 protein is CASGPDSGRPNEQFF. Written as DNA, the CDR3 is TGTGCTAGTGGTCCAGACAGCGGGAGGCCCAATGAGCAGTTCTTC.

Only a few counts were recorded for this clonotype. The chain recombines TRBV6-1 with TRBJ2-6; possible D gene TRBD1, 6 bases. The V and J ends lost 7 bases and 4 bases respectively, with 11 bases between them. There are 14 residues in the CDR3. CDR1 is MNHNS, CDR2 SASEGT, per germline. The CDR3 sequence is CASKGQEGANVLTF. CDR3 coding DNA: TGTGCCAGCAAGGGACAAGAAGGGGCCAACGTCCTGACTTTC.

This clonotype was picked up many times. The chain carries TRBV28 and TRBJ2-7, with D uncertain. The CDR3 sequence is 14 residues long. V was clipped by 6 bases and J by 1 base, with 13 bases between them. Germline V CDR1 and CDR2: MDHEN, SYDVKM. CDR3 protein: CASSRSWGSYEQYF. The CDR3, as DNA: TGTGCCAGCAGCCGAAGCTGGGGATCCTACGAGCAGTACTTC.

This clonotype was recorded many times. This rearrangement joins TRBV12-3 or TRBV12-4 to TRBJ1-2; D is possibly TRBD1 (5 bases). The CDR3 totals 11 residues. Trimming took off 6 bases at V and 6 bases at J, with 8 bases between the two ends. The CDR3 coding sequence is TGTGCCAGCAGCGGGGGGGATGGCTACACCTTC. Translated, it gives CASSGGDGYTF.

This clonotype was observed a few times. CDR3 sequence reads: CAISGDRDRGNQPQHF. CDR3 coding DNA: TGTGCCATCAGTGGGGATCGGGACAGGGGTAATCAGCCCCAGCATTTT. The chain is built from TRBV10-3 and TRBJ1-5, with 10 bases aligning to TRBD1. This CDR3 comprises 16 residues. The J segment lost 4 bases and the V segment lost 4 bases, leaving 7 bases of the junction unmatched. CDR1 is ENHRY and CDR2 is SYGVKD in the germline V gene.

This clonotype was seen many times. This CDR3 reads CASRELLAGPTDTQYF. Written as DNA, the CDR3 is TGTGCCAGCAGAGAATTGCTAGCGGGGCCCACAGATACGCAGTATTTT. V gene TRBV2 combines with J gene TRBJ2-3, with 9 bases fitting TRBD2. The CDR3 length is 16 residues. The trim removed 6 bases at V and 2 bases at J, leaving 9 bases unmatched. The germline V gene encodes CDR1 SNHLY and CDR2 FYNNEI. The variable domain in full, completed from reference TRBV2 and TRBJ2-3, reads EPEVTQTPSHQVTQMGQEVILRCVPISNHLYFYWYRQILGQKVEFLVSFYNNEISEKSEIFDDQFSVERPDGSNFTLKIRSTKLEDSAMYFCASRELLAGPTDTQYFGPGTRLTVL.

This clonotype was counted many times. This rearrangement joins TRBV10-2 to TRBJ2-7; 12 nucleotides agree with TRBD2. The junction had 1 base not matched to a gene; V was cut back by 8 bases and J by 2 bases. CDR3 length: 13 amino acids. Germline V gene data show CDR1 as WSHSY and CDR2 as SAAADI. The CDR3 loop reads CASGLAGPYEQYF. CDR3 sequence (DNA): TGCGCCAGCGGACTAGCGGGACCCTACGAGCAGTACTTC.

At least ten counts were recorded for this clonotype. The V gene is TRBV11-2, the J gene TRBJ2-1, with D maybe TRBD2 (5 bases). The CDR3 runs to 16 residues. Trimming took 5 bases from V and 7 from J, leaving 21 bases between them. The germline CDR1 and CDR2 sequences are SGHAT and FQNNGV. CDR3 protein: CASSVTRLTLGNEQFF. The DNA of the CDR3 is TGTGCCAGCAGCGTTACTAGACTAACGCTTGGGAATGAGCAGTTCTTC. The full variable domain, in which reference TRBV11-2 and TRBJ2-1 provide the parts outside the CDR3, is EAGVAQSPRYKIIEKRQSVAFWCNPISGHATLYWYQQILGQGPKLLIQFQNNGVVDDSQLPKDRFSAERLKGVDSTLKIQPAKLEDSAVYLCASSVTRLTLGNEQFFGPGTRLTVL.

This clonotype has ten or more counts. The V and J genes are TRBV3-1 and TRBJ2-7; D not certain. This CDR3 comprises 11 residues. V was shortened by 4 bases and J by 7 bases, with 8 bases between the two germline ends. Per germline, CDR1 LGHDT and CDR2 YNNKEL (reference sequence). CDR3 sequence reads: CASSLNQEQYF. The CDR3 DNA reads TGTGCCAGCAGCCTAAATCAAGAGCAGTACTTC.

This clonotype has a count of ten or more. The rearrangement joins TRBV5-8 to TRBJ2-1; maybe TRBD2 (6 bases). The ends were cut back, 0 bases at V and 1 base at J, with 11 bases in the middle. This CDR3 has 16 amino acids. Germline V gene lookup returns CDR1 SGHTS and CDR2 YDEGEE. The CDR3 sequence is CASSLGKGRSYNEQFF. The CDR3 DNA reads TGTGCCAGCAGCTTGGGTAAGGGGAGGTCCTACAATGAGCAGTTCTTC.

This clonotype was seen many times. The rearrangement uses TRBV20-1 and TRBJ2-3, with 7 bases lining up with TRBD1. The CDR3 covers 13 residues. Germline loops: CDR1 DFQATT, CDR2 SNEGSKA (reference sequence). Trimming removed 5 bases from V and 1 base from J; junction bases left unmatched: 3. The CDR3, as DNA: TGCAGTGCTGAGGGGGCCGGCACAGATACGCAGTATTTT. It codes for CSAEGAGTDTQYF.

This clonotype has more than one count but fewer than ten. The V gene is TRBV5-8, the J gene TRBJ2-2; unclear D gene. CDR1 is SGHTS, CDR2 YDEGEE, per germline. The CDR3 contains 12 residues. Trimming took off 7 bases at V and 8 bases at J, with 12 bases between the two ends. CDR3 nucleotides: TGTGCCAGCGGCTCCAGGTTAGGGGAGCTGTTTTTT. Protein: CASGSRLGELFF.

The rearrangement links TRBV2 to TRBJ2-2; possibly TRBD1 for D (6 bases). There are 15 residues in the CDR3. CDR1 SNHLY and CDR2 FYNNEI come from the germline V gene. V was shortened by 7 bases and J by 5 bases, with 17 bases between the two germline ends. As DNA, the CDR3 is TGTGCCAGCAAGACCCCGGGGACAAGGACCGGGGAGCTGTTTTTT. As protein: CASKTPGTRTGELFF.

The sample holds many counts of this clonotype. The chain carries TRBV12-3 or TRBV12-4 and TRBJ2-3; 11 positions match TRBD2. V was clipped by 3 bases and J by 4 bases; unmatched bases: 6. The CDR3 length is 16 residues. The CDR3 bases are TGTGCCAGCAGTTTCACTAGCGGGAGAAGGGCAGATACGCAGTATTTT. Encoded protein: CASSFTSGRRADTQYF.

V gene TRBV27 combines with J gene TRBJ1-4, with no clear D. Germline values: CDR1 MNHEY, CDR2 SMNVEV (reference sequence). V shed 5 bases and J shed 6 bases, with 13 bases lying between them. The CDR3 consists of 14 residues. This chain's CDR3 is CASSVWGGYEKLFF. In DNA, the CDR3 is TGTGCCAGCAGTGTGTGGGGAGGTTATGAAAAACTGTTTTTT.

This clonotype has at least ten counts. The genes are TRBV20-1 and TRBJ2-1; 7 bases are shared with TRBD1. CDR1 and CDR2 (germline): DFQATT, SNEGSKA (reference sequence). Losses at the gene ends were 3 bases for V and 5 bases for J; bases not matched to a gene: 7. CDR3 length: 14 residues. CDR3 sequence (DNA): TGCAGTGCTAGTGAGGTAACAGGGGACAATGAGCAGTTCTTC. Its protein product is CSASEVTGDNEQFF.

V is TRBV20-1 and J is TRBJ2-1, with 9 bases aligning to TRBD1. Looked up from germline, CDR1 is DFQATT and CDR2 is SNEGSKA (reference sequence). J gave up 2 bases and V 5 bases, and 4 bases lay outside the gene matches. The CDR3 is 14 amino acids. The CDR3 loop reads CSAAGTGTYNEQFF. CDR3 in DNA: TGCAGTGCTGCCGGGACAGGGACCTACAATGAGCAGTTCTTC.

This clonotype showed up many times. The chain couples TRBV5-6 to TRBJ2-1; TRBD2 matches at 10 bases. V gave up 1 base and J gave up 5 bases; unmatched junction bases: 3. The CDR3 extends over 15 amino acids. The V gene's germline CDR1 is SGHDT and CDR2 YYEEEE. The DNA for the CDR3 is TGTGCCAGCAGCTTGACGGGACTAGCGAACAATGAGCAGTTCTTC. Translated, it gives CASSLTGLANNEQFF.

This clonotype was counted ten times or more. This sequence joins TRBV7-8 and TRBJ2-7, with D tentatively TRBD1 (5 bases). In germline, CDR1 is SGHVS, CDR2 FQNEAQ. The CDR3 consists of 15 residues. V was shortened by 4 bases and J by 1 base, with 14 bases between the two germline ends. The CDR3, as DNA: TGTGCCAGCAGCTGGGGAAGGGGCCGTTCCTACGAGCAGTACTTC. It is translated as CASSWGRGRSYEQYF.

This clonotype was found a few times. This chain uses TRBV12-3 or TRBV12-4 with TRBJ2-2, with 8 bases fitting TRBD2. The CDR3 runs to 15 residues. The V and J ends lost 6 bases and 7 bases, in that order; junction bases with no gene match: 10. DNA for the CDR3: TGTGCCAGCAGGAACGTGCAGCGGGAGCTCGGGGAGCTGTTTTTT. Residues: CASRNVQRELGELFF.

This clonotype was seen only a few times. The chain carries TRBV9 and TRBJ2-7; D is unresolved. The length of the CDR3 is 11 residues. Trimming took 0 bases from V and 5 from J, leaving 3 bases between them. The V gene's germline CDR1 is SGDLS and CDR2 YYNGEE. Here the CDR3 DNA reads TGTGCCAGCAGCGTAGATGACGAGCAGTACTTC. Its protein is CASSVDDEQYF.